This TCR beta chain originates from a study of blood T cell repertoires in COVID-19. Authors' processing steps: Estimation of nucleated cell counts relied on the amplification of reference gene primers. Sequencing was performed with immunoSEQ multiplex PCR; in TCRdb, only in-frame clones are kept and a portion is missing. Clone size and V and J calls were adopted from that table, with D and trimming inferred from the DNA. The sample holds around 250,000 clones, over 70% seen once. CDR3 size: 13 residues. The V and J ends lost 2 bases and 4 bases, in that order; junction bases with no gene match: 1. CDR1 and CDR2 from the germline V gene are GTSNPN and SVGIG (reference sequence). Membership in each cohort depended on participant-reported clinical history.

The chain employs TRBV30 and TRBJ2-2; 7 nucleotides match TRBD2. Sequenced sample: PBMCs or T cells enriched from blood (not recorded which). The TCR originated in a woman between 40 and 50 years old who had been exposed to COVID-19. CDR3 residues: CAWSTGGTGELFF. As DNA, the CDR3 is TGTGCCTGGAGTACGGGAGGCACCGGGGAGCTGTTTTTT.